This T cell receptor beta chain was recorded in a study of shared clonotypes between healthy human individuals. In the study overall: A donor's plate count was three for CD4 naive and three for CD4 memory; CD8 naive had two and CD8 memory one.

At a deep level, the assay was run. This table comes from immunoSEQ multiplex PCR, and its TCRdb copy is limited to in-frame clones, with some not included. The profile covers around 600,000 clones, with roughly 95% appearing a single time and approximately 0.12% taken by the ten largest. With regard to this clone: The target antigen is unknown.

Findings and caveats of the study: Across subsets, estimated richness was generally greater for naive than for memory populations.

It was CD45RO-negative cells, positively selected for CCR7, that made up naive CD8 cells, with terminally differentiated effector memory CD45RA+ cells excluded. The healthy adult donors were HIV-negative and reported no recent acute infections or vaccinations. V was pared by 0 bases and J by 5 bases, with 7 bases between. Germline values: CDR1 LGHNA, CDR2 YNFKEQ. This CDR3 contains 14 residues. The source of this sequence is a woman in her thirties in good health. The sample comprised naive CD8+ T cells sorted from blood. The chain has TRBV4-2 and TRBJ2-2; D may be TRBD2 (5 bases). The CDR3 DNA is TGTGCCAGCAGCCAAGAACGAGGGACCGGGGAGCTGTTTTTT. Protein sequence: CASSQERGTGELFF.